The 13 T cell receptor beta chains listed next were all sequenced from one sample in a study of cytomegalovirus exposure and HLA in healthy donors. The primer mix had 60 Vbeta and 13 Jbeta primers. Some clones are missing from TCRdb's copy, which holds only in-frame ones; the method was immunoSEQ multiplex PCR. Of around 180,000 clones listed, 70% to 85% are singletons. Sequenced sample: PBMCs. The receptor source for this set is a woman in her thirties or forties in good health and CMV-seronegative.

The V gene is TRBV29-1, the J gene TRBJ2-7; 10 nucleotides align to TRBD1. This CDR3 spans 14 amino acids. Per the germline V gene, CDR1 is SQVTM and CDR2 is ANQGSEA. V was pared by 4 bases and J by 6 bases, with 9 bases of the junction left unmatched. The CDR3 loop is CSVVLRTGGREQYF. The CDR3 DNA reads as TGCAGCGTTGTTCTGCGGACAGGGGGACGCGAGCAGTACTTC.

The chain joins TRBV5-1 to TRBJ2-2; D unclear. The V gene's germline CDR1 is SGHRS and CDR2 YFSETQ. Trimming shortened V by 0 bases and J by 4 bases, and 7 bases separated the two germline ends. This CDR3 has 14 residues. Written as DNA, the CDR3 is TGCGCCAGCAGCTTGGGGAGTGCCACCGGGGAGCTGTTTTTT. Protein: CASSLGSATGELFF.

The chain has TRBV11-3 and TRBJ1-6; D gene unclear. There are 15 residues in the CDR3. V shed 5 bases and J shed 2 bases, with 10 bases lying between them. Germline-derived CDR1 and CDR2 are SGHNT and YENEEA. CDR3 loop: CASSTSATYNSPLHF. CDR3 nucleotide sequence: TGTGCCAGCAGCACTTCCGCGACCTATAATTCACCCCTCCACTTT.

This clone has just a few counts. The chain recombines TRBV27 with TRBJ1-6; 8 bases line up with TRBD1. The CDR3 spans 20 residues. CDR1 is MNHEY, CDR2 SMNVEV, per germline (reference sequence). The V gene end was trimmed by 5 bases and the J gene end by 0 bases; junction bases not matched to a gene: 15. The CDR3 here is CASSPTGGTVLSSYNSPLHF. The CDR3, as DNA: TGTGCCAGCAGTCCTACAGGGGGTACCGTTCTAAGCTCCTATAATTCACCCCTCCACTTT.

This sequence joins TRBV6-1 and TRBJ2-7; D gene uncertain. Germline-derived CDR1 and CDR2 are MNHNS and SASEGT. V was clipped by 11 bases and J by 11 bases, with 19 bases between them. CDR3 length: 11 residues. This chain's CDR3 is CALASPLREYF. The CDR3, as DNA: TGTGCCCTCGCAAGCCCCTTACGCGAGTACTTC.

The genes are TRBV2 and TRBJ2-7, with 11 bases identical to TRBD2. This CDR3 is built from 15 residues. From germline, CDR1 is SNHLY and CDR2 FYNNEI. Trimming removed 5 bases from V and 2 bases from J; junction bases left unmatched: 5. Here the CDR3 reads CASSPLTSGAYEQYF. The DNA of the CDR3 is TGTGCCAGCAGTCCCTTGACTAGCGGGGCCTACGAGCAGTACTTC.

Only a few counts were recorded for this clone. This chain connects TRBV5-1 to TRBJ2-2; D gene ambiguous. This CDR3 region has 15 residues. Per the germline V gene, CDR1 is SGHRS and CDR2 is YFSETQ. The V and J ends lost 0 bases and 0 bases respectively, with 6 bases between them. CDR3 bases: TGCGCCAGCAGCTTGGCTGTTGCGAACACCGGGGAGCTGTTTTTT. Protein sequence: CASSLAVANTGELFF.

The J gene is TRBJ1-2, the V gene TRBV28, with TRBD1 as a possible D gene (5 bases). Deletions cut 7 bases from V and 4 bases from J, with 16 bases between. The CDR3 is 14 residues long. The germline CDR1 and CDR2 sequences are MDHEN and SYDVKM. CDR3 sequence (DNA): TGTGCCAGCACCCGGGGGGGTGGGGCCTATGGCTACACCTTC. It is translated as CASTRGGGAYGYTF.

This clone has a handful of counts. CDR3 sequence: CASTPVEGSNQPQHF. CDR3 sequence (DNA): TGCGCCAGCACCCCGGTGGAGGGGAGCAATCAGCCCCAGCATTTT. The chain links TRBV4-1 to TRBJ1-5, with a possible D match to TRBD1 (5 bases). Germline lookup yields CDR1 MGHRA and CDR2 YSYEKL. CDR3 length equals 15 residues. The V end was cut by 7 bases, the J end by 1 base, with 14 bases between.

The chain combines TRBV19 with TRBJ1-4, with TRBD1 identical over 7 bases. J gave up 5 bases and V 7 bases, and 7 bases lay outside the gene matches. The CDR3 sequence is 14 residues long. Germline V gene data show CDR1 as LNHDA and CDR2 as SQIVND (reference sequence). CDR3 loop: CASTLTGSNEKLFF. DNA for the CDR3: TGTGCCAGTACCTTGACAGGGTCGAATGAAAAACTGTTTTTT.

The chain employs TRBV6-1 and TRBJ2-5, with a tentative D call TRBD2 (6 bases). Near its end, the DNA agrees better with TRBJ2-7, so the J call may be wrong. Germline V CDR1 and CDR2: MNHNS, SASEGT. The CDR3 contains 14 residues. CDR3 bases: TGTGCCTCGACTCGGGACGGGAGCTCCTACGAGCAGTACTTC. Residues: CASTRDGSSYEQYF.

The chain combines TRBV9 with TRBJ2-7; D uncertain. The V gene's germline CDR1 is SGDLS and CDR2 YYNGEE. Trimming removed 3 bases from V and 3 bases from J, with 10 bases in between. The CDR3 runs 13 residues. The CDR3 DNA sequence: TGTGCCAGCAGCGGAAGCGTTGACTACGAGCAGTACTTC. This gives the protein CASSGSVDYEQYF.

The chain recombines TRBV13 with TRBJ1-1; a possible D gene is TRBD1 (5 bases). This CDR3 comprises 14 residues. Germline values: CDR1 PRHDT, CDR2 FYEKMQ (reference sequence). V was shortened by 2 bases and J by 4 bases, with 11 bases between the two germline ends. CDR3 residues: CASSLWGSGTEAFF. The CDR3 DNA sequence: TGTGCCAGCAGCTTATGGGGCTCCGGCACTGAAGCTTTCTTT.